This entry features one T cell receptor (beta chain) sequence. Germline V CDR1 and CDR2: SGHTA, FQGNSA. The J segment lost 5 bases and the V segment lost 7 bases, leaving 12 bases of the junction unmatched. This CDR3 comprises 15 residues. The sample belongs to a study of blood T cell repertoires in COVID-19. Study information: Acute and convalescent COVID-19 samples came from the United States, Italy and Spain. Sources were T cells, B-cell-depleted T cells, or PBMCs; the material itself was cDNA or gDNA.

As processed by the authors: Scientists estimated how many nucleated cells there were by amplifying reference gene primers. Measured with immunoSEQ multiplex PCR; TCRdb has only the in-frame clones, and not every one. The V and J calls and the clone size are those of that table, but D and trimming were determined from the DNA. The sample shows 100,000 to 110,000 clones, roughly 85% of them seen only once. The TCR comes from a man between 65 and 85 years old with active or convalescent COVID-19. The rearrangement uses TRBV7-2 and TRBJ2-5; TRBD2 matches 8 bases. Sequencing was carried out using peripheral blood. CDR3 residues: CASTSTSVGGETQYF. CDR3 coding DNA: TGTGCCAGCACCTCGACTAGCGTGGGTGGTGAGACCCAGTACTTC.